This paragraph reports one TCR beta chain. It has no known antigen specificity. Base quality data are lacking; no much larger clone is found one base away. These data belong to a study of early stage breast cancer tumors (dated by TCRdb to the late 2010s). Looking at the study overall: Of the roughly 15 invasive breast tumors, twelve were found to be estrogen receptor-positive, progesterone receptor-positive and HER2-negative. Eight of the 12 ER+/PR+/HER2- tumors were invasive ductal carcinomas, while the other four were invasive lobular carcinomas. On average, each sample got around 10-fold read coverage. A total of roughly 2.5 million templates, representing about 1.1 million unique clonotypes, were detected across all samples. The paper's findings and limits, for the study overall: Sequencing bulk genomic DNA from unsorted cells could not capture chain pairing or functional markers like CD4, CD8 and FOXP3. Compared with adjacent normal breast tissue, tumors had approximately 2.7-fold higher T cell density and higher clonality. The small cohort size prevented analysis by tumor subtype. Greater similarity was observed between blood and normal breast repertoires than between blood and tumor repertoires, and tumor was distinguished from normal in about 85% of the 16 patients when each tissue was compared with blood. Enriched TCRB sequences shared across patients were mostly commonly generated sequences, unlikely to play an important role in the tumor microenvironment.

The study profiled bulk TCR beta-chain repertoires in matched peripheral blood, tumor and adjacent normal breast tissue taken from approximately 15 patients with early-stage breast cancer. Before surgery, roughly 4.5-11 mL of whole blood was collected into EDTA tubes and then processed within 2 hours. Peripheral blood mononuclear cells were isolated by Ficoll-Paque centrifugation in SepMate-50 tubes. PBMCs were cryopreserved in roughly 90% FBS with approximately 10% DMSO in aliquots of roughly 1.8 to 4.5 million cells and stored in liquid nitrogen. The Qiagen AllPrep DNA/RNA Mini kit was used for genomic DNA extraction. Each sample was amplified in two independent genomic DNA replicates, using 0.5 to 0.65 ug for blood and around 1.5 ug for tumor or normal breast. TCRB sequencing of genomic DNA was carried out with the ImmunoSeq Intro kit according to the manufacturer's instructions. For absolute quantification, the roughly 30-cycle multiplex PCR included proprietary primers along with spike-in control sequences. Single-end 150-bp reads were used to sequence an 87-bp fragment spanning the CDR3 plus the flanking V and J genes. Seven samples, each with two replicates, were multiplexed per lane of an Illumina MiSeq using version 3.0 chemistry. Per the authors' processing: Raw data were processed by the vendor's proprietary pipeline, with both replicates merged into one result per sample. A clonotype was defined as productive rearrangements that share the same V-gene family, CDR3 amino acid sequence and J-gene segment. Clonality was calculated as 1 minus the normalized Shannon entropy (Pielou evenness) of TCRB abundances. T cell density was estimated by dividing total templates by the number of input cells inferred from the DNA input amount. Total repertoire diversity and clonality were estimated with Recon using default parameters. Tumor-enriched clonotypes were defined as having over 0.1% abundance in tumor and at least 32-fold higher abundance than in normal breast. TCRdb retrieved this table from immuneACCESS and kept in-frame rearrangements only. Not all clones are present; in checked studies, unresolved V genes account for under half, and no reason is known for the remainder. That table furnishes V, J and clone size, whereas the DNA furnished D and trimming. The sample data list more than 55,000 clones, and roughly 80% of these were observed just once. In total, the top ten clones hold 3.4% of the sample.

Based on the germline V gene, the CDR1 and CDR2 sequences are SGHAT and FQNNGV. The CDR3, cysteine through phenylalanine, is 15 amino acids long. This entry keeps only the CDR3 DNA: 45 bases, framed from base 1. Cut back by 1 base and 8 bases, the V and J ends lie 15 bases apart. Sequenced sample: blood. The TCR was taken from a person aged 30 to 39 with breast cancer. The V and J segments used are TRBV11-2 and TRBJ2-1; matching of 5 bases hints at TRBD2 as the D gene. The sequence in DNA is TGTGCCAGCAGCTTAGGGAGGACCCAAGGGTATGAGCAGTTCTTC. This is translated as CASSLGRTQGYEQFF.